The sequence of this TCR beta chain was determined in a study of T-cell reconstitution after alpha-beta-depleted transplantation in children. This clonotype has more than one count but fewer than ten. As yet, its antigen is unknown. Findings of the study overall: Expanded clones from the graft, numbering several hundred, reportedly supplied alpha-beta T cells about two months after transplant.

Unique molecular identifiers were incorporated during preparation of the TCRbeta library. TCRdb re-analysed the PCR reads in MiXCR, keeping a single row per CDR3 protein. The table includes about a million distinct CDR3 sequences, under 30% detected once. Germline V gene lookup returns CDR1 SGHAT and CDR2 FQNNGV. The CDR3 is 13 amino acids. Between the trimmed V and J ends, which lost 11 bases and 1 base, there was a span of 11 bases. This chain links TRBV11-2 with TRBJ2-2; D not resolved. The receptor was derived from a boy under two years old who had a stem cell transplant for SCID, so the T cells may come from the graft donor. The source material was PBMCs, mostly from graft donor cells, sampled 360 days after TCRalphabeta/CD19-depleted stem cell transplant. The CDR3 sequence is CAVGNGNTGELFF. CDR3 nucleotide sequence: TGTGCCGTGGGGAACGGGAACACCGGGGAGCTGTTTTTT.